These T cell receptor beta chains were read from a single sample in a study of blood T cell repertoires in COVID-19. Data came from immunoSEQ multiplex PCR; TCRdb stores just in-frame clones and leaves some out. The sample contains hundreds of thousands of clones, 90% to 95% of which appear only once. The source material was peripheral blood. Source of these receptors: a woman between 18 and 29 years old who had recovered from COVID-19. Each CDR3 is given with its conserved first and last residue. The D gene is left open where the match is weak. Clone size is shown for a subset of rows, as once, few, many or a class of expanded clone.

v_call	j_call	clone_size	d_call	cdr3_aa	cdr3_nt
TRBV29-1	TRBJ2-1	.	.	CSVLSNEQFF	TGCAGCGTTCTTAGCAATGAGCAGTTCTTC
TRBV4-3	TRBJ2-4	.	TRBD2	CASSQTSGRTGAKNIQYF	TGCGCCAGCAGCCAAACTAGCGGGAGGACCGGGGCCAAAAACATTCAGTACTTC
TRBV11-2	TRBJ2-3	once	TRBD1	CASSLDRGPDTQYF	TGTGCCAGCAGCTTAGACAGGGGGCCAGATACGCAGTATTTT
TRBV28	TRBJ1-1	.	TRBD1	CASWDRDTEAFF	TGTGCCAGCTGGGACAGAGACACTGAAGCTTTCTTT
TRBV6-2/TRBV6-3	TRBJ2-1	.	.	CASSGGAGNEQFF	TGTGCCAGCAGTGGCGGGGCTGGAAATGAGCAGTTCTTC
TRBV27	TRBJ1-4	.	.	CASSLLAHTGPDEKLFF	TGTGCCAGCAGTTTATTGGCACATACAGGGCCTGATGAAAAACTGTTTTTT
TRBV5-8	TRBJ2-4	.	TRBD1	CASSPYPYRGTSLAKNIQYF	TGTGCCAGCAGCCCCTATCCTTACAGGGGAACAAGCTTAGCCAAAAACATTCAGTACTTC
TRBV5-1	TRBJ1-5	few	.	CASSLSGDQPQHF	TGCGCCAGCAGCTTGTCGGGAGATCAGCCCCAGCATTTT
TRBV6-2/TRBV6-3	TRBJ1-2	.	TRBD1	CASSLSQQGASGYTF	TGTGCCAGCAGTCTATCTCAACAGGGGGCGTCTGGCTACACCTTC
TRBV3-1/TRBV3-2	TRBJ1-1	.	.	CASSQIEGWTEAFF	TGTGCCAGCAGCCAAATCGAGGGCTGGACTGAAGCTTTCTTT
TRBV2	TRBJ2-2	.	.	CASTQEVGHGELFF	TGTGCCAGCACCCAAGAAGTTGGGCACGGGGAGCTGTTTTTT
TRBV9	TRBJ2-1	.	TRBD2	CASSVSGIHYNEQFF	TGTGCCAGCAGCGTTAGCGGGATCCACTACAATGAGCAGTTCTTC
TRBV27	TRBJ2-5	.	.	CASSLAADQETQYF	TGTGCCAGCAGTTTAGCGGCTGACCAAGAGACCCAGTACTTC
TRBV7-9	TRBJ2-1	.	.	CASSLDAGNTYNEQFF	TGTGCCAGCAGCTTAGACGCGGGAAACACCTACAATGAGCAGTTCTTC
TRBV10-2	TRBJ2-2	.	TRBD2	CASRGTSGSVDTGELFF	TGCGCCAGCAGAGGGACTAGCGGGAGCGTAGACACCGGGGAGCTGTTTTTT
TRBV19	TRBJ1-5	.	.	CASSIGREYSNQPQHF	TGTGCCAGTAGTATTGGTCGGGAATATAGCAATCAGCCCCAGCATTTT
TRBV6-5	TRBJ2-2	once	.	CATKGDNTGELFF	TGTGCCACCAAGGGGGACAACACCGGGGAGCTGTTTTTT
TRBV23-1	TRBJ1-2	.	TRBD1	CASSQPLDRDDPTYGYTF	TGCGCCAGCAGTCAACCCCTGGACAGGGACGACCCAACCTATGGCTACACCTTC
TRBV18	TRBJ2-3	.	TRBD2	CASSPRKRGSTDTQYF	TGTGCCAGCTCACCACGAAAGCGGGGTAGCACAGATACGCAGTATTTT
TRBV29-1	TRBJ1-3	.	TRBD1	CSVQGGTGNTIYF	TGCAGCGTCCAGGGGGGAACTGGAAACACCATATATTTT
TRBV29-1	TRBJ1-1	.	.	CSVEWRGKNTEAFF	TGCAGCGTTGAATGGAGAGGAAAGAACACTGAAGCTTTCTTT
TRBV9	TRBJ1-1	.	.	CASSVDLTGFTEAFF	TGTGCCAGCAGCGTAGATCTGACAGGATTCACTGAAGCTTTCTTT
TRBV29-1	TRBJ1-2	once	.	CSALGRVGGYTF	TGCAGCGCTCTTGGCAGGGTTGGAGGCTACACCTTC
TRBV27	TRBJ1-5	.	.	CASTYQPQHF	TGTGCCAGCACCTATCAGCCCCAGCATTTT
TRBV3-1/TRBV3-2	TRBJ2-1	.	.	CASHLQGYEQFF	TGTGCCAGCCATTTACAGGGTTATGAGCAGTTCTTC
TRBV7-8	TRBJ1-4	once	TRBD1	CASSLKGPGQFNEKLFF	TGTGCCAGCAGCTTAAAGGGGCCGGGACAGTTTAATGAAAAACTGTTTTTT
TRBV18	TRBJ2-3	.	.	CASSPLTRDTQYF	TGTGCCAGCTCACCCCTCACTCGAGATACGCAGTATTTT
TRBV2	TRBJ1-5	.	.	CASSIVAGHSNQPQHF	TGTGCCAGCAGTATCGTGGCTGGTCATAGCAATCAGCCCCAGCATTTT
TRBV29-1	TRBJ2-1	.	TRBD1	CSAFNKPGQGNNEQFF	TGCAGCGCCTTTAATAAACCGGGACAGGGGAACAATGAGCAGTTCTTC
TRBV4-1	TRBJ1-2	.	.	CASSQDPEYYGYTF	TGCGCCAGCAGCCAAGATCCGGAGTACTATGGCTACACCTTC
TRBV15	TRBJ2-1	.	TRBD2	CATSRPSSLAGEINEQFF	TGTGCCACCAGCAGACCGAGTAGCCTAGCGGGAGAGATCAATGAGCAGTTCTTC
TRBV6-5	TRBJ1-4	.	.	CASSYWGGGFNEKLFF	TGTGCCAGCAGTTACTGGGGTGGGGGGTTTAATGAAAAACTGTTTTTT
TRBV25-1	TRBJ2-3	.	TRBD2	CASSNRTSGRRDTQYF	TGTGCCAGCAGTAATCGGACTAGCGGGAGACGAGATACGCAGTATTTT
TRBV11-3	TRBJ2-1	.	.	CASSFSPQVGVTEQFF	TGTGCCAGCAGCTTTAGCCCCCAAGTGGGAGTGACCGAGCAGTTCTTC
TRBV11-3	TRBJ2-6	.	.	CASSLRTTRSGANVLTF	TGTGCCAGCAGCTTACGTACAACACGCTCTGGGGCCAACGTCCTGACTTTC
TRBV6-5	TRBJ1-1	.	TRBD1	CASSRTGPPEAFF	TGTGCCAGCAGTAGGACAGGCCCCCCAGAAGCTTTCTTT
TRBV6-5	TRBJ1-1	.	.	CASSRTPEVTEAFF	TGTGCCAGCAGTCGGACTCCGGAGGTCACTGAAGCTTTCTTT
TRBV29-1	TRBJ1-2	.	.	CSGDTGYGYGYTF	TGCAGCGGCGATACAGGGTACGGCTATGGCTACACCTTC
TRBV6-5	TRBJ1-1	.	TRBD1	CASRLRDRGTEAFF	TGTGCCAGCAGACTCCGGGACAGGGGGACTGAAGCTTTCTTT
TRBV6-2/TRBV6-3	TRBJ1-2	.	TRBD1	CASSYLTGTGFNYGYTF	TGTGCCAGCAGTTATCTTACCGGGACAGGGTTTAACTATGGCTACACCTTC
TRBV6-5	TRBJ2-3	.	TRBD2	CASGTSLSTDTQYF	TGTGCCAGTGGGACTAGCCTGAGCACAGATACGCAGTATTTT
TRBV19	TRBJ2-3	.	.	CASSPNHLVSSTDTQYF	TGTGCCAGTAGTCCCAACCACTTGGTCTCTAGCACAGATACGCAGTATTTT
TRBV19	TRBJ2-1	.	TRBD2	CASSKASGGFSSYNEQFF	TGTGCCAGTAGTAAAGCTAGCGGAGGGTTTAGCTCCTACAATGAGCAGTTCTTC
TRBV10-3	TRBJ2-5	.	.	CAIGQKETQYF	TGTGCCATAGGACAAAAAGAGACCCAGTACTTC
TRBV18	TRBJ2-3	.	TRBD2	CASTTSGITDTQYF	TGTGCCAGTACAACTAGCGGGATCACAGATACGCAGTATTTT
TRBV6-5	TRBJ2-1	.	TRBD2	CASSYSSGRGAEQFF	TGTGCCAGCAGTTACTCAAGCGGGAGAGGTGCTGAGCAGTTCTTC
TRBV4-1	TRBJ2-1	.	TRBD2	CASSQTGLAGGEQFF	TGCGCCAGCAGCCAAACGGGACTAGCGGGAGGTGAGCAGTTCTTC
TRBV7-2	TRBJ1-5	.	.	CASSTGGSNQPQHF	TGTGCCAGCAGCACGGGGGGGAGCAATCAGCCCCAGCATTTT